The 2 T cell receptor beta chains in this list originate from one sample, sequenced in a study of OX40 agonist ivuxolimab in advanced cancers. The repertoire was sequenced with immunoSEQ multiplex PCR; TCRdb's copy has only in-frame clones and lacks some. The sample yields fewer than 65,000 clones, about 89% seen once. The specimen was CD4+ or CD8+ T cells sorted from blood, collected in a trial of the OX40 agonist ivuxolimab. These receptors were obtained from an adult with an advanced solid tumor such as melanoma, head and neck, liver or kidney cancer.

The chain carries TRBV7-9 and TRBJ2-7; 7 bases agree with TRBD1. This CDR3 is built from 14 residues. Germline values: CDR1 SEHNR, CDR2 FQNEAQ (reference sequence). With V trimmed by 7 bases and J by 3 bases, 9 bases remained unmatched. CDR3 bases: TGTGCCAGCACGGCCCCTAACAGGGGCTACGAGCAGTACGTC. Residues: CASTAPNRGYEQYV.

The chain carries TRBV4-3 and TRBJ2-1; D not resolved. V lost 0 bases and J lost 5, with 17 bases in between. Germline V lookup: CDR1 LGHNA, CDR2 YSLEER. The CDR3 loop spans 17 amino acids. CDR3 bases: TGCGCCAGCAGCCAAGAAGTCCTTGGTACGTTGGACAATGAGCAGTTCTTC. Translation gives CASSQEVLGTLDNEQFF.